This is a list of T cell receptor beta chains from one sample in a study of PD-1 and CTLA-4 blockade in melanoma. Libraries were prepared by immunoSEQ multiplex PCR; TCRdb keeps only in-frame clonotypes and omits some of them. The sample consists of 32,000 or so clones, around nine tenths of them appearing once. This sample comprised CD8+ T cells from peripheral blood, obtained before anti-PD-1 treatment. Every receptor here comes from a human donor with melanoma. The CDR3 runs from the conserved cysteine through the conserved F or W. D genes are given only for firm matches. Size values are once, few and many counts, or a class for expanded clones, and some rows have none.

NA	TRBV2	15	NA	TRBJ2-7	CASSERPDASYEQYF	TGTGCCAGCAGTGAGAGACCCGACGCATCATACGAGCAGTACTTC
TRBD2	TRBV5-1	17	NA	TRBJ2-2	CASSHRLAGGETGELFF	TGCGCCAGCAGCCACAGACTAGCGGGAGGGGAAACCGGGGAGCTGTTTTTT
NA	TRBV4-1	16	NA	TRBJ1-5	CASSQTQGSSNQPQHF	TGCGCCAGCAGCCAAACGCAGGGAAGTAGCAATCAGCCCCAGCATTTT
NA	TRBV15	15	NA	TRBJ2-1	CATGDLKSSYNEQFF	TGTGCCACCGGGGACTTAAAATCCTCCTACAATGAGCAGTTCTTC
NA	TRBV30	15	NA	TRBJ2-4	CAWSGGLLTKNIQYF	TGTGCCTGGAGTGGAGGGCTATTGACCAAAAACATTCAGTACTTC
TRBD1	TRBV19	15	NA	TRBJ2-3	CASTKGALSTDTQYF	TGTGCCAGTACGAAGGGGGCCCTTAGCACAGATACGCAGTATTTT
NA	TRBV2	15	NA	TRBJ1-3	CASSGEVLSGNTIYF	TGTGCCAGCAGTGGTGAAGTCCTCTCTGGAAACACCATATATTTT
NA	TRBV18	16	NA	TRBJ2-3	CASSLSDSTSTDTQYF	TGTGCCAGCTCACTTTCCGACTCGACTAGCACAGATACGCAGTATTTT
TRBD1	TRBV2	13	NA	TRBJ1-2	CARKGQLNYGYTF	TGTGCCAGGAAGGGACAGCTTAACTATGGCTACACCTTC
NA	TRBV6-5	15	NA	TRBJ2-6	CASSYGLSGANVLTF	TGTGCCAGCAGTTACGGGCTCTCTGGGGCCAACGTCCTGACTTTC
NA	TRBV4-1	13	NA	TRBJ1-1	CASSDSLDTEAFF	TGCGCCAGCAGTGATTCTTTGGACACTGAAGCTTTCTTT
NA	TRBV7-9	12	NA	TRBJ1-1	CASSSQIFEAFF	TGTGCCAGCAGCTCGCAAATTTTTGAAGCTTTCTTT
NA	TRBV2	13	once	TRBJ2-7	CASKTQESYEQYF	TGTGCCAGCAAAACACAGGAGTCCTACGAGCAGTACTTC
NA	TRBV9	15	NA	TRBJ1-5	CASSVGDYSNQPQHF	TGTGCCAGCAGCGTTGGGGATTATAGCAATCAGCCCCAGCATTTT
NA	TRBV6-4	14	NA	TRBJ1-1	CASSDGRVGTEAFF	TGTGCCAGCAGTGACGGCAGGGTTGGAACTGAAGCTTTCTTT
NA	TRBV30	14	NA	TRBJ2-7	CAWSARDIPYEQYF	TGTGCCTGGAGTGCCCGGGACATACCCTACGAGCAGTACTTC
NA	TRBV7-9	13	few	TRBJ2-7	CASSSDISYEQYF	TGTGCCAGCAGCTCGGACATCTCCTACGAGCAGTACTTC
NA	TRBV30	15	NA	TRBJ2-7	CAWSVLGTEPYEQYF	TGTGCCTGGAGTGTACTCGGGACGGAGCCCTACGAGCAGTACTTC
TRBD2	TRBV4-1	14	NA	TRBJ2-7	CASSPLAGAYEQYF	TGCGCCAGCAGCCCCCTGGCGGGAGCCTACGAGCAGTACTTC
NA	TRBV5-6	16	NA	TRBJ1-2	CASSFGTQVANYGYTF	TGTGCCAGCAGCTTTGGGACCCAGGTCGCTAACTATGGCTACACCTTC
NA	TRBV5-4	15	NA	TRBJ2-1	CASSSSSGPYNEQFF	TGTGCCAGCAGCTCCTCGAGCGGCCCTTACAATGAGCAGTTCTTC
NA	TRBV7-8	15	NA	TRBJ2-5	CASSNRTEEGETQYF	TGTGCCAGCAGCAACCGGACTGAAGAGGGGGAGACCCAGTACTTC
NA	TRBV12-3/TRBV12-4	13	NA	TRBJ1-2	CASSLRNNYGYTF	TGTGCCAGCAGTTTAAGGAATAACTATGGCTACACCTTC
TRBD1	TRBV3-1/TRBV3-2	16	NA	TRBJ1-1	CASSQIQGSLNTEAFF	TGTGCCAGCAGCCAGATACAGGGGTCCCTGAACACTGAAGCTTTCTTT
NA	TRBV7-6	17	NA	TRBJ2-2	CASSLEHGESNTGELFF	TGTGCCAGCAGCTTAGAGCATGGAGAATCCAACACCGGGGAGCTGTTTTTT
NA	TRBV6-4	14	NA	TRBJ2-2	CASSDSMSTGELFF	TGTGCCAGCAGTGACTCGATGAGTACCGGGGAGCTGTTTTTT
NA	TRBV29-1	13	NA	TRBJ1-2	CSVENSLGDGYTF	TGCAGCGTTGAAAACTCATTAGGGGATGGCTACACCTTC
TRBD1	TRBV5-8	17	NA	TRBJ2-3	CASSSGQGFGTTDTQYF	TGTGCCAGCAGCTCGGGACAGGGATTTGGGACCACAGATACGCAGTATTTT
TRBD2	TRBV9	16	NA	TRBJ2-3	CASSEGSGRDTDTQYF	TGTGCCAGCAGTGAAGGTAGCGGGAGGGACACAGATACGCAGTATTTT
NA	TRBV24-1	16	once	TRBJ2-1	CATSDSGGSSYNEQFF	TGTGCCACCAGTGATTCAGGGGGGAGCTCCTACAATGAGCAGTTCTTC
NA	TRBV9	17	NA	TRBJ1-4	CASSVGSGRGTNEKLFF	TGTGCCAGCAGCGTAGGTTCAGGGAGGGGAACTAATGAAAAACTGTTTTTT
NA	TRBV15	16	NA	TRBJ1-4	CATSRLDTATNEKLFF	TGTGCCACCAGCAGGCTAGACACTGCAACTAATGAAAAACTGTTTTTT
NA	TRBV13	14	NA	TRBJ2-7	CASSFSGSAYEQYF	TGTGCCAGCAGCTTTTCGGGATCCGCCTACGAGCAGTACTTC
NA	TRBV3-1/TRBV3-2	16	few	TRBJ2-7	CASSQDPQGLVYEQYF	TGTGCCAGCAGCCAAGACCCCCAGGGATTAGTCTACGAGCAGTACTTC
NA	TRBV15	13	NA	TRBJ2-5	CATSRDWGETQYF	TGTGCCACCAGCAGAGACTGGGGGGAGACCCAGTACTTC
NA	TRBV4-1	13	NA	TRBJ1-5	CASSQAAGGPQHF	TGCGCCAGCAGCCAAGCCGCGGGGGGGCCCCAGCATTTT
NA	TRBV6-1	12	NA	TRBJ1-2	CASSDSGYGYTF	TGTGCCAGCAGTGACAGTGGCTATGGCTACACCTTC
NA	TRBV3-1/TRBV3-2	14	NA	TRBJ2-7	CASSQDHGSYEQYF	TGTGCCAGCAGCCAAGATCATGGCAGCTACGAGCAGTACTTC
TRBD1	TRBV19	15	NA	TRBJ2-7	CASRTSGTGDNEQYF	TGTGCCAGTAGAACCTCCGGGACAGGGGATAACGAGCAGTACTTC
TRBD2	TRBV28	19	NA	TRBJ2-1	CASSLGLAGGSSSYNEQFF	TGTGCCAGCAGTTTAGGCTTAGCGGGAGGGTCAAGCTCCTACAATGAGCAGTTCTTC
NA	TRBV18	16	NA	TRBJ1-4	CASPLGTLTTNEKLFF	TGTGCCAGCCCCCTCGGGACCCTAACAACTAATGAAAAACTGTTTTTT
NA	TRBV7-9	14	NA	TRBJ2-2	CASSPGLYTGELFF	TGTGCCAGCAGTCCGGGACTCTACACCGGGGAGCTGTTTTTT
NA	TRBV15	13	NA	TRBJ1-5	CATSRRGNQPQHF	TGTGCCACCAGCAGACGAGGGAATCAGCCCCAGCATTTT
NA	TRBV27	13	NA	TRBJ1-2	CASSLGGNYGYTF	TGTGCCAGCAGTTTAGGGGGGAACTATGGCTACACCTTC
TRBD1	TRBV24-1	15	NA	TRBJ1-4	CATSETGQGDEKLFF	TGTGCCACCAGTGAAACGGGACAGGGGGATGAAAAACTGTTTTTT
NA	TRBV27	14	NA	TRBJ2-7	CASSMTPSLYEQYF	TGTGCCAGCAGTATGACCCCCTCTCTCTACGAGCAGTACTTC
NA	TRBV25-1	12	NA	TRBJ1-1	CASSPGHPGAFF	TGTGCCAGCTCTCCGGGACACCCTGGAGCTTTCTTT
TRBD1	TRBV5-1	15	NA	TRBJ2-1	CASSYAGQGMREQFF	TGCGCCAGCAGTTATGCCGGACAGGGCATGCGGGAGCAGTTCTTC
NA	TRBV5-4	16	NA	TRBJ1-1	CASSLGEGETPIEAFF	TGTGCCAGCAGCTTGGGAGAGGGAGAAACCCCCATCGAAGCTTTCTTT
NA	TRBV13	16	NA	TRBJ1-1	CASSLGLTPGNTEAFF	TGTGCCAGCAGCTTAGGCCTCACACCTGGGAACACTGAAGCTTTCTTT
NA	TRBV4-1	15	NA	TRBJ1-1	CASSQPEDPNTEAFF	TGCGCCAGCAGCCAACCCGAGGACCCGAACACTGAAGCTTTCTTT